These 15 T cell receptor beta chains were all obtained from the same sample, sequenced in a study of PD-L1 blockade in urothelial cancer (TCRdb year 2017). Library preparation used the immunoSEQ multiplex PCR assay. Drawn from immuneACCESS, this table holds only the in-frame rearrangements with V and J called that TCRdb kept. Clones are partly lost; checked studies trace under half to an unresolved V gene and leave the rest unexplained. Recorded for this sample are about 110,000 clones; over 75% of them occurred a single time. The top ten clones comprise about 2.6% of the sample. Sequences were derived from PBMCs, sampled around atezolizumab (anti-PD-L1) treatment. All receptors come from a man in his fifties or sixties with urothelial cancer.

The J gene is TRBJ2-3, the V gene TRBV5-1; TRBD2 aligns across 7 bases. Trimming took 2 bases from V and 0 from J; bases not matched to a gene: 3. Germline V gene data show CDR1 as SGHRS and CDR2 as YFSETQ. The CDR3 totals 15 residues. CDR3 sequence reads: CASSLGLDSTDTQYF. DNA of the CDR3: TGCGCCAGCAGCTTAGGACTAGATAGCACAGATACGCAGTATTTT.

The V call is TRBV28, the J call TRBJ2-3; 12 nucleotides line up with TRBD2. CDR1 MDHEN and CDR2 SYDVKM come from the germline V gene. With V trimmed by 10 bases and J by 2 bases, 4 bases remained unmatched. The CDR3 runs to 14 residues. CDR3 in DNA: TGTGCCACCCTAGCGGGAGGGCCCACAGATACGCAGTATTTT. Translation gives CATLAGGPTDTQYF.

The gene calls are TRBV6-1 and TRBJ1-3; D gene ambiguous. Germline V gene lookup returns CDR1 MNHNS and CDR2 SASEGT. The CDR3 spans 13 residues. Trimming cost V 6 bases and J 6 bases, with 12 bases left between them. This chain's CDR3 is CASRRTEENTIYF. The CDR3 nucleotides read TGTGCCAGCAGGAGGACTGAGGAAAACACCATATATTTT.

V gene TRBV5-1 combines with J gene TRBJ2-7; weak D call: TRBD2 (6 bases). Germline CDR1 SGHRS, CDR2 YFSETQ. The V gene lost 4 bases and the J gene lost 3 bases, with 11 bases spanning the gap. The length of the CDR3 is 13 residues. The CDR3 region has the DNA TGCGCCAGCAGCCGGGACTCCTACTACGAGCAGTACTTC. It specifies CASSRDSYYEQYF.

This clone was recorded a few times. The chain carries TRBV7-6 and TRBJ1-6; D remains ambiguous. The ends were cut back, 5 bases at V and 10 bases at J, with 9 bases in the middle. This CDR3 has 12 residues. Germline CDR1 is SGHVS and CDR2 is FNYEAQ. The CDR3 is CASSALESPLHF. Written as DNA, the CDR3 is TGTGCCAGCAGCGCGCTTGAGTCACCCCTCCACTTT. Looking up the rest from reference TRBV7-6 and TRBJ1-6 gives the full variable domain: GAGVSQSPRYKVTKRGQDVALRCDPISGHVSLYWYRQALGQGPEFLTYFNYEAQQDKSGLPNDRFSAERPEGSISTLTIQRTEQRDSAMYRCASSALESPLHFGNGTRLTVT.

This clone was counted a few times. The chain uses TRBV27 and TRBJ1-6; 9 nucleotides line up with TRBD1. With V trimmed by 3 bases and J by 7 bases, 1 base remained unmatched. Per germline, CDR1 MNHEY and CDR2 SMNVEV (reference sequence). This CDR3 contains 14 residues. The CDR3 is CASSFGQGNSPLHF. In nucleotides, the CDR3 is TGTGCCAGCAGTTTCGGACAGGGGAATTCACCCCTCCACTTT.

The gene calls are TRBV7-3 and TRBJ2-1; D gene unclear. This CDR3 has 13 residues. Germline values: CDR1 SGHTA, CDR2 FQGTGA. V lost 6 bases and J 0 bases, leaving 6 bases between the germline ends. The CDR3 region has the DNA TGTGCCAGCAGGTCAGGCTCCTACAATGAGCAGTTCTTC. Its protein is CASRSGSYNEQFF. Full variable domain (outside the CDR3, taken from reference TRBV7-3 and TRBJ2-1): GAGVSQTPSNKVTEKGKYVELRCDPISGHTALYWYRQSLGQGPEFLIYFQGTGAADDSGLPNDRFFAVRPEGSVSTLKIQRTERGDSAVYLCASRSGSYNEQFFGPGTRLTVL.

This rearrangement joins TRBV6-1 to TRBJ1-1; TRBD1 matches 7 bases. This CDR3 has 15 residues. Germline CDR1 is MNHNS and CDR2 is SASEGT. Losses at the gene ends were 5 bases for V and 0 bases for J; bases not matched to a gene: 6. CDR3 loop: CASSSGQTMNTEAFF. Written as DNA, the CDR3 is TGTGCCAGCAGTTCGGGACAGACCATGAACACTGAAGCTTTCTTT.

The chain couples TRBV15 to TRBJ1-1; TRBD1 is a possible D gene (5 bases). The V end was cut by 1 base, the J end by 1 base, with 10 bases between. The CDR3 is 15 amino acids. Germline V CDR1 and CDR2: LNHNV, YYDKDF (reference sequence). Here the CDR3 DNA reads TGTGCCACCAGCAGAGTTTCCGGGGGGAACACTGAAGCTTTCTTT. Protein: CATSRVSGGNTEAFF. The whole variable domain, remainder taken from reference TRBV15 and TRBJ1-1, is DAMVIQNPRYQVTQFGKPVTLSCSQTLNHNVMYWYQQKSSQAPKLLFHYYDKDFNNEADTPDNFQSRRPNTSFCFLDIRSPGLGDTAMYLCATSRVSGGNTEAFFGQGTRLTVV.

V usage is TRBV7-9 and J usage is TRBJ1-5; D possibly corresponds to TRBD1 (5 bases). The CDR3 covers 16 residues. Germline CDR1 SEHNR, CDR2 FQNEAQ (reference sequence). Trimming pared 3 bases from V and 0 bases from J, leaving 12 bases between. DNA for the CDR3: TGTGCCAGCAGCTTGGGGGGGTATGATAGCAATCAGCCCCAGCATTTT. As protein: CASSLGGYDSNQPQHF.

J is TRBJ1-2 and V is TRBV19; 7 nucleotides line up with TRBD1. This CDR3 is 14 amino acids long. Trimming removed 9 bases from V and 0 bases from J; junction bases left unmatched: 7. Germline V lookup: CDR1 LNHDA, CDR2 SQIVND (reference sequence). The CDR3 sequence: CASERQGPNYGYTF. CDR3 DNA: TGTGCCAGCGAGAGACAGGGACCTAACTATGGCTACACCTTC.

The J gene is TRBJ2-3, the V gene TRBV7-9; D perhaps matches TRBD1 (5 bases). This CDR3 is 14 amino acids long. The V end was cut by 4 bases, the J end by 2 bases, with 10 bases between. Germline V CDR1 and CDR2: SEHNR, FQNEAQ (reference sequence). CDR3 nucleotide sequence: TGTGCCAGCAGCTCAACAGGAGTCACAGATACGCAGTATTTT. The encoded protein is CASSSTGVTDTQYF.

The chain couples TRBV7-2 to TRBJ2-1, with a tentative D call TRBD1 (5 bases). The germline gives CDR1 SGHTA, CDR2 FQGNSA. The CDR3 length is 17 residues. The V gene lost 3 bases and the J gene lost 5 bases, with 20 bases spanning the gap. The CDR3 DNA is TGTGCCAGCAGCTTCCTGCTAGGTGTAAGGGGCCACAATGAGCAGTTCTTC. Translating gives CASSFLLGVRGHNEQFF.

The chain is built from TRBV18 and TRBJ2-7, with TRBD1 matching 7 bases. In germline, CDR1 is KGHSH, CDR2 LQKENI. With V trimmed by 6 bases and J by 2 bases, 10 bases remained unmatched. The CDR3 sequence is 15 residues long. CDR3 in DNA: TGTGCCAGCTCGATATCGGGACAGAGAACCTACGAGCAGTACTTC. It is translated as CASSISGQRTYEQYF.

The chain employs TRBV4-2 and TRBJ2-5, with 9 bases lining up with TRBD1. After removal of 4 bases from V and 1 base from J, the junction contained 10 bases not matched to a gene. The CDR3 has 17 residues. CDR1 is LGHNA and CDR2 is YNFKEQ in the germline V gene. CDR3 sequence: CASSPFVPTGGQETQYF. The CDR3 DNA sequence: TGTGCCAGCAGCCCCTTCGTTCCGACAGGGGGCCAAGAGACCCAGTACTTC.